This is a list of T cell receptor beta chains from one sample in a study of regulatory T cells in long-lasting Graves disease. One entry per CDR3 protein results from TCRdb running MiXCR on the multiplex PCR reads. The sample lists hundreds of thousands of distinct CDR3 sequences; about a sixth were seen once. The sample also formed part of further work on T cells in Graves' hyperthyroidism and ophthalmopathy.

Material: peripheral blood mononuclear cells (PBMCs), obtained at new diagnosis, from a patient treated with antithyroid drugs. Source of these receptors: a man in his forties with Graves disease. The CDR3 runs from the conserved cysteine through the conserved F or W. A D gene is named only where the DNA matches it firmly. Expanded clones get a size class; other rows say once, few or many, or leave the size out.

D: .; J: TRBJ2-1; V: TRBV24-1; size: many; DNA: TGTGCCACCAGTGATTCGCGGGGGCCGGGCAATGAGCAGTTCTTC; CDR3: CATSDSRGPGNEQFF
D: TRBD2; J: TRBJ2-2; V: TRBV12-3/TRBV12-4; size: .; DNA: TGTGCCAGCAGCGAGACTAGCGGCCCCGGGGAGCTGTTTTTT; CDR3: CASSETSGPGELFF
D: TRBD1; J: TRBJ1-2; V: TRBV25-1; size: .; DNA: TGTGCCAGCAGTCTACAGGGGGTCACGGGTGGCTACACCTTC; CDR3: CASSLQGVTGGYTF
D: .; J: TRBJ1-2; V: TRBV6-1; size: few; DNA: TGTGCCAGCTACGGGACTGTAGATGGCTACACCTTC; CDR3: CASYGTVDGYTF
D: .; J: TRBJ2-5; V: TRBV20-1; size: once; DNA: TGCAGTGCCTTGGGCAATTTGGAGACCCAGTACTTC; CDR3: CSALGNLETQYF
D: .; J: TRBJ1-5; V: TRBV30; size: .; DNA: TGTGCCTGGAGTGTATACCCTTTTCCCCATCAGCCCCGGCATTTT; CDR3: CAWSVYPFPHQPRHF
D: TRBD2; J: TRBJ2-5; V: TRBV24-1; size: many; DNA: TGTGCCACCAGTGATTCTACAGCGGGGGTAGAGACCCAGTACTTC; CDR3: CATSDSTAGVETQYF
D: .; J: TRBJ1-5; V: TRBV30; size: many; DNA: TGTGCCTGGAGTAGGAGCAATCAGCCCCAGCATTTT; CDR3: CAWSRSNQPQHF
D: .; J: TRBJ1-5; V: TRBV6-2/TRBV6-3; size: many; DNA: TGTGCCAGCAGTTACTCGAAAAGCCAGCCCCAGCATTTT; CDR3: CASSYSKSQPQHF
D: TRBD2; J: TRBJ2-3; V: TRBV4-1; size: many; DNA: TGCGCCAGCAGCCAAGGGCTAGTCCTAGCGGGGGTTGCAGATACGCAGTATTTT; CDR3: CASSQGLVLAGVADTQYF
D: .; J: TRBJ1-6; V: TRBV10-3; size: few; DNA: TGTGCCATCAGTGAGTCTTACGGGGATTCGCCCCTCCACTTT; CDR3: CAISESYGDSPLHF
D: .; J: TRBJ1-3; V: TRBV9; size: .; DNA: TGTGCCAGCAGCGTAGTTCTCCCGGGGTCTGGAAACACCATATATTTT; CDR3: CASSVVLPGSGNTIYF
D: .; J: TRBJ2-4; V: TRBV20-1; size: many; DNA: TGCAGTGCTAGAAGGGACGATCGCATTCAGTACTTC; CDR3: CSARRDDRIQYF
D: .; J: TRBJ1-6; V: TRBV5-6; size: many; DNA: TGTGCCAGCAGCTTGGTGCAGGGCGATTCACCCCTCCACTTT; CDR3: CASSLVQGDSPLHF
D: .; J: TRBJ2-1; V: TRBV12-3/TRBV12-4; size: many; DNA: TGTGCCAGCAGTTCCCTACAGGGTAAGGATGAGCAGTTCTTC; CDR3: CASSSLQGKDEQFF
D: .; J: TRBJ1-2; V: TRBV2; size: many; DNA: TGTGCCAGCAGTGTTAGGGTAAACTATGGCTACACCTTC; CDR3: CASSVRVNYGYTF
D: .; J: TRBJ1-5; V: TRBV9; size: few; DNA: TGTGCCAGCAGCGCCTGGTCCAATCAGCCCCAGCATTTT; CDR3: CASSAWSNQPQHF
D: TRBD2; J: TRBJ2-7; V: TRBV7-9; size: many; DNA: TGTGCCAGCAGCTCCAAAGCGGGGGGAGCCTACGAGCAGTACTTC; CDR3: CASSSKAGGAYEQYF
D: TRBD1; J: TRBJ2-2; V: TRBV4-1; size: .; DNA: TGCGCCAGCAGCCAACCGGGACAGGGGGTACCCGGGGAGCTGTTTTTT; CDR3: CASSQPGQGVPGELFF
D: .; J: TRBJ1-6; V: TRBV7-9; size: few; DNA: TGTGCCAGCAGCTTGGGGGGAACGTATAATTCACCCCTCCACTTT; CDR3: CASSLGGTYNSPLHF
D: .; J: TRBJ2-7; V: TRBV20-1; size: many; DNA: TGCAGTGCCGACGGTACCTACGAGCAGTACTTC; CDR3: CSADGTYEQYF
D: .; J: TRBJ2-2; V: TRBV5-8; size: .; DNA: TGTGCCAGCAACACCGGGGACGCGAACACCGGGGAGCTGTTTTTT; CDR3: CASNTGDANTGELFF
D: .; J: TRBJ1-1; V: TRBV12-3/TRBV12-4; size: many; DNA: TGTGCCAGCACCTGGGGGAGGAACACTGAAGCTTTCTTT; CDR3: CASTWGRNTEAFF
D: TRBD1; J: TRBJ1-1; V: TRBV20-1; size: many; DNA: TGCAGTGCTAGAGATCCAGGGGGCATGACTGAAGCTTTCTTT; CDR3: CSARDPGGMTEAFF
D: .; J: TRBJ1-5; V: TRBV3-1; size: many; DNA: TGTGCCAGCAGCCAAACCACGGGCCCCGGGATACGACAGCCCCAGCATTTT; CDR3: CASSQTTGPGIRQPQHF
D: TRBD1; J: TRBJ1-1; V: TRBV5-1; size: many; DNA: TGCGCCAGCAGCACTTGGACAGGGACGTACACTGAAGCTTTCTTT; CDR3: CASSTWTGTYTEAFF
D: .; J: TRBJ2-1; V: TRBV11-2; size: many; DNA: TGTGCCAGCAGCTTAGATCGGGGTGGTCCCTCCTACAATGAGCAGTTCTTC; CDR3: CASSLDRGGPSYNEQFF
D: TRBD2; J: TRBJ2-3; V: TRBV18; size: many; DNA: TGTGCCAGCTCACCGACCGGGACTAGCGGCACAGATACGCAGTATTTT; CDR3: CASSPTGTSGTDTQYF
D: .; J: TRBJ1-4; V: TRBV5-1; size: many; DNA: TGCGCCAGCAGCGTTCAGAGAACAACTAATGAAAAACTGTTTTTT; CDR3: CASSVQRTTNEKLFF
D: .; J: TRBJ2-7; V: TRBV5-5; size: many; DNA: TGTGCCAGCAGCTTAAGGGCCCTCTCCTACGAGCAGTACTTC; CDR3: CASSLRALSYEQYF
D: .; J: TRBJ1-1; V: TRBV5-1; size: many; DNA: TGCGCCAGCAGCCCAAACAGCCCGAACACTGAAGCTTTCTTT; CDR3: CASSPNSPNTEAFF
D: .; J: TRBJ2-7; V: TRBV4-3; size: .; DNA: TGCGCCAGCAGCCAGGCAGGTGATCCAACCTACGAGCAGTACTTC; CDR3: CASSQAGDPTYEQYF
D: .; J: TRBJ1-1; V: TRBV11-2; size: .; DNA: TGTGCCAGCTCCATCGGAGGGCCTAACACTGAAGCTTTCTTT; CDR3: CASSIGGPNTEAFF
D: TRBD1; J: TRBJ2-7; V: TRBV5-4; size: .; DNA: TGTGCCAGCAGCCGGAGGGGGACAGGGATTAACGAGCAGTACTTC; CDR3: CASSRRGTGINEQYF
D: .; J: TRBJ1-5; V: TRBV5-5; size: many; DNA: TGTGCCAGCAGCTTGGAGGTGCCTGCTAGCAATCAGCCCCAGCATTTT; CDR3: CASSLEVPASNQPQHF
D: TRBD2; J: TRBJ2-2; V: TRBV28; size: many; DNA: TGTGCCAGCAGGCGATATAGCGGGGGGCACACCGGGGAGCTGTTTTTT; CDR3: CASRRYSGGHTGELFF
D: .; J: TRBJ1-1; V: TRBV4-2; size: many; DNA: TGTGCCAGCAGCCAAGATGAAACGCTTCCGGAAGCTTTCTTT; CDR3: CASSQDETLPEAFF
D: TRBD2; J: TRBJ2-5; V: TRBV6-6; size: many; DNA: TGTGCCAGCAGTTACTCGCTGACTAGCGGGGGGGGGTTGGGGGAGACCCAGTACTTC; CDR3: CASSYSLTSGGGLGETQYF
D: .; J: TRBJ2-3; V: TRBV15; size: many; DNA: TGTGCCACCAGCCGGGGGCTCGCAGATACGCAGTATTTT; CDR3: CATSRGLADTQYF
D: TRBD1; J: TRBJ2-7; V: TRBV20-1; size: many; DNA: TGCAGTGCTAGGGACAGGGAAATCTACGAGCAGTACTTC; CDR3: CSARDREIYEQYF
D: .; J: TRBJ1-3; V: TRBV7-6; size: few; DNA: TGTGCCAGCAGCCAACTGAGCTCTGGAAACACCATATATTTT; CDR3: CASSQLSSGNTIYF
D: .; J: TRBJ1-2; V: TRBV6-1; size: many; DNA: TGTGCCAGCATGGCAGGGAACTATGGCTACACCTTC; CDR3: CASMAGNYGYTF
D: TRBD2; J: TRBJ2-2; V: TRBV27; size: few; DNA: TGTGTTTCATCGCGGCGCGGGGGGACGGGCGGGGAGCTGTTTTTT; CDR3: CVSSRRGGTGGELFF
D: TRBD1; J: TRBJ1-5; V: TRBV2; size: few; DNA: TGTGCCAGCAGAGAACAGGGGGCGGGCAATCAGCCCCAGCATTTT; CDR3: CASREQGAGNQPQHF
D: .; J: TRBJ2-7; V: TRBV7-2; size: .; DNA: TGTGCCAGCAGCTTAGGGAGGGGTGAGCAGTACTTC; CDR3: CASSLGRGEQYF
D: .; J: TRBJ2-1; V: TRBV18; size: many; DNA: TGTGCCAGCTCACCACCAGGGGGGGGCGTTGTTCTTGAGCAGTTCTTC; CDR3: CASSPPGGGVVLEQFF
D: TRBD1; J: TRBJ2-3; V: TRBV24-1; size: many; DNA: TGTGCCACCAGTGACCCACTCGGACAGGGGGCCTTCTACAGCACAGATACGCAGTATTTT; CDR3: CATSDPLGQGAFYSTDTQYF
D: TRBD1; J: TRBJ2-1; V: TRBV6-1; size: many; DNA: TGTGCCAGCAGTGACCGACAGGGGTTAGGTGAGCAGTTCTTC; CDR3: CASSDRQGLGEQFF
D: TRBD2; J: TRBJ2-1; V: TRBV10-3; size: many; DNA: TGTGCCATCAGAGTAACGGGGGGGGACAATGAGCAGTTCTTC; CDR3: CAIRVTGGDNEQFF
D: .; J: TRBJ1-1; V: TRBV20-1; size: many; DNA: TGCAGTGCTAGTTCGGGACCAAGGAACACTGAAGCTTTCTTT; CDR3: CSASSGPRNTEAFF
D: TRBD1; J: TRBJ1-1; V: TRBV6-1; size: few; DNA: TGTGCCAGCAGTGCCCGACAGGGTTGGGCTGAAGCTTTCTTT; CDR3: CASSARQGWAEAFF
D: TRBD2; J: TRBJ2-3; V: TRBV9; size: .; DNA: TGTGCCAGCAGCCCTAATCCCGGGGGACTAGCGGGGCACACAGATACGCAGTATTTT; CDR3: CASSPNPGGLAGHTDTQYF
D: .; J: TRBJ1-5; V: TRBV20-1; size: few; DNA: TGCAGTGCTAGAGGGACCTGGGGCACAAATAGCAATCAGCCCCAGCATTTT; CDR3: CSARGTWGTNSNQPQHF
D: .; J: TRBJ2-1; V: TRBV7-3; size: few; DNA: TGTGCCAGCAGCTTGTTGGGACCCTCGACGGCGAGGGATGAGCAGTTCTTC; CDR3: CASSLLGPSTARDEQFF